This TCR beta chain was profiled in a study of regulatory T cells in long-lasting Graves disease. Study-level points and caveats: New patients shared 950 to 1,000 public clonotypes, fewer than the approximately 2,500 shared by persistent patients. Persistent Graves' patients had lower TCR diversity than newly diagnosed ones.

The authors built TCR beta libraries using iRepertoire HTBI primers and Arm-PCR of CDR3 regions. TCRdb recomputed calls from the multiplex PCR reads with MiXCR, one row per CDR3 protein. Of 300,000 to 500,000 distinct CDR3 sequences in the sample, around 20% were seen once. The sample holds a few counts of this clonotype. Its antigen is as yet unknown. Described time point: persistent/refractory GD, antithyroid drugs over 5 years with positive TRAb. RNA extracted from PBMCs served as the sequencing template. Patients all came to the study from an endocrinology department in Xi'an, China. This TCR was recovered from a female donor with Graves disease. The specimen comprised peripheral blood mononuclear cells (PBMCs), sampled when the disease was refractory, from a patient treated with antithyroid drugs.

The CDR3 is CSVMTANTEAFF. The CDR3 region has the DNA TGCAGCGTGATGACAGCCAACACTGAAGCTTTCTTT. The rearrangement links TRBV29-1 to TRBJ1-1, with a weak D call TRBD1 (5 bases). In germline, CDR1 is SQVTM, CDR2 ANQGSEA. There are 12 residues in the CDR3. V shed 6 bases and J shed 2 bases, with 10 bases lying between them.